This entry features one T cell receptor beta chain sequence. Its target is unknown. This entry belongs to a study of response to subunit inactivated influenza vaccine. The ends were cut back, 3 bases at V and 0 bases at J, with 13 bases in the middle. The CDR3 runs to 15 residues. Germline CDR1 and CDR2: SGDLS and YYNGEE. Points from the study as a whole: With each seasonal influenza vaccination, the authors suggested, few new T cells are recruited.

Each CDR3 protein gets one entry after TCRdb re-called the RT-PCR reads with MiXCR. The table lists over 400,000 distinct CDR3 sequences, approximately 10% of them singletons. This receptor was taken from a man in his forties or fifties who received an inactivated influenza vaccine. The specimen comprised PBMCs from blood, sampled 40 to 50 days after vaccination. J is TRBJ2-7 and V is TRBV9; the D is unclear. The CDR3 coding sequence is TGTGCCAGCAGCGAGGGCACACTGATCTCCTACGAGCAGTACTTC. It specifies CASSEGTLISYEQYF.